Included here is one TCR beta chain sequence, with context. The data are from a study of T cells in narcolepsy. Study background: Healthy controls were enrolled alongside patients with narcolepsy type 1 or type 2.

The CDR3 totals 16 residues. Germline V gives CDR1 SGHDT, CDR2 YYEEEE. Germline trimming cut 3 bases from V and 3 bases from J; bases unmatched to any gene: 7. TCRdb's table, derived via immunoSEQ multiplex PCR, lists solely in-frame clones and lacks some. This sample yields 30,000 to 40,000 clones, of which about nine tenths are seen a single time; more than 0.8% belongs to the top ten. The specimen sequenced was CD45RA- memory CD4+ T cells from PBMCs. J is TRBJ1-5 and V is TRBV5-6; TRBD1 agrees at 9 bases. The sequence derives from a human donor with narcolepsy. DNA of the CDR3: TGTGCCAGCAGCTCATACCGGGACAGGGACAATCAGCCCCAGCATTTT. It codes for CASSSYRDRDNQPQHF.